The present T cell receptor (beta chain) was sequenced within a study of immune heterogeneity within non-small cell lung tumors. Study context: The tumor set comprised a few squamous cell carcinomas and nine to eleven non-squamous carcinomas (plus 1 not otherwise specified). Findings and caveats of the study: Alongside site-unique high-frequency clones, identical dominant CDR3 beta clonotypes recurred across tumor sites within a patient.

Bulk tumor genomic DNA (around 600 ng per sample) served as template. Surgeons took several biopsies per primary tumor, spaced far apart, during surgery. Curative surgical treatment was performed in patients who had newly diagnosed, untreated non-small cell lung cancer. Having surgery with curative intent, the donors were patients newly diagnosed with non-small cell lung cancer. As to this clonotype: Its antigen is as yet unknown.

Amplifying TCR beta CDR3 involved multiplex PCR carried out with 32 V and 13 J primers. One entry per CDR3 protein, called by TCRdb with MiXCR from the multiplex PCR reads. The sample holds 5,000 or so distinct CDR3 sequences, about 20% seen once. V shed 6 bases, J shed 3 bases, and the junction held 16 bases outside the gene matches. CDR1 is DFQATT, CDR2 SNEGSKA, per germline (reference sequence). The CDR3 consists of 16 residues. The sequence was obtained from a man between 60 and 75 years old with non-small cell lung cancer. Sequences were obtained from lung tumor tissue. The genes are TRBV20-1 and TRBJ2-7; 8 bases are a match to TRBD2. As DNA, the CDR3 is TGCAGTGCCACTAAAATCCTCGGGACTAGTATCTACGAGCAGTACTTC. Amino acid sequence: CSATKILGTSIYEQYF.